This record concerns one TCR beta chain sequence. TCRdb called the 5' RACE reads again in MiXCR, with one record for every CDR3 protein. The table records about 5,400 distinct CDR3 sequences, 45% to 60% of them present only once. The junction had 7 bases not matched to a gene; V was cut back by 6 bases and J by 3 bases. Per germline, CDR1 SGHTA and CDR2 FQGNSA. The CDR3 runs to 15 residues. The rearrangement joins TRBV7-2 to TRBJ2-7, with TRBD2 identical over 11 bases. Sequencing used memory CD4+ T cells sorted from blood. Stated subset: memory CD4+ T cells, CD4+CD45RO+CD25-. This TCR was recovered from a female donor with breast cancer. CDR3 loop: CASSFTGTSGYEQYF. The CDR3 DNA reads TGTGCCAGCAGTTTTACCGGGACTAGCGGCTACGAGCAGTACTTC. Using reference TRBV7-2 and TRBJ2-7 for the parts outside the CDR3, the full variable domain is GAGVSQSPSNKVTEKGKDVELRCDPISGHTALYWYRQSLGQGLEFLIYFQGNSAPDKSGLPSDRFSAERTGGSVSTLTIQRTQQEDSAVYLCASSFTGTSGYEQYFGPGTRLTVT.